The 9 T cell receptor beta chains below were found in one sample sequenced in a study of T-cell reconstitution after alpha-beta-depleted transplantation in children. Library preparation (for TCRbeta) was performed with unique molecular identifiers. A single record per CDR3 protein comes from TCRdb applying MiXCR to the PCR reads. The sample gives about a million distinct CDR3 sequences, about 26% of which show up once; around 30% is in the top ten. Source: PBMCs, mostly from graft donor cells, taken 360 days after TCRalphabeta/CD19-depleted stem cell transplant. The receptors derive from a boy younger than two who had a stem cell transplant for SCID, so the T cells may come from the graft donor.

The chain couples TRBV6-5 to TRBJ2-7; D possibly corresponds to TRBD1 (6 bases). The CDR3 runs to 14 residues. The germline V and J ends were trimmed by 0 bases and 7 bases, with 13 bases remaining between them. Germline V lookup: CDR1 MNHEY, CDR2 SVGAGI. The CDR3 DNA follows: TGTGCCAGCAGTTACTCGCCCTACAGGGATGAGCAGTACTTC. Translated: CASSYSPYRDEQYF.

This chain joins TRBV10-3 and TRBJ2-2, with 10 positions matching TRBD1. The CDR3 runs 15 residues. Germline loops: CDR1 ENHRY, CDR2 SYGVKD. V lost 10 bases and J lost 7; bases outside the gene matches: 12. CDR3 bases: TGTGCCACCCGCGGGACAGGGGACCTGAACGGGGAGCTGTTTTTT. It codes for CATRGTGDLNGELFF.

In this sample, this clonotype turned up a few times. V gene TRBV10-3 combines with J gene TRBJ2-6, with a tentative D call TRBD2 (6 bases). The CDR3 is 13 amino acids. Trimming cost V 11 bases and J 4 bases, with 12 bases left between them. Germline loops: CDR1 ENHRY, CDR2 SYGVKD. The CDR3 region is CALGTPGANVLTF. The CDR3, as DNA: TGTGCCCTTGGGACTCCAGGGGCCAACGTCCTGACTTTC.

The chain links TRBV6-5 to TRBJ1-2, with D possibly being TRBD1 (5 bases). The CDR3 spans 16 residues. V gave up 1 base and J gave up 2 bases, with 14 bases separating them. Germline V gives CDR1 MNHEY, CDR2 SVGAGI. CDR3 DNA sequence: TGTGCCAGCAGTTACTATTCCCGGGCAGGGAACTATGGCTACACCTTC. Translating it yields CASSYYSRAGNYGYTF.

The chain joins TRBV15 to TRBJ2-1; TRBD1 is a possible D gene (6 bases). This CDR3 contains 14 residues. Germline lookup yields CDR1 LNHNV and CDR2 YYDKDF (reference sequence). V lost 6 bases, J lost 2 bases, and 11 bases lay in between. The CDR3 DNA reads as TGTGCCACCAGTATCGGACAGCCCTACAATGAGCAGTTCTTC. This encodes CATSIGQPYNEQFF.

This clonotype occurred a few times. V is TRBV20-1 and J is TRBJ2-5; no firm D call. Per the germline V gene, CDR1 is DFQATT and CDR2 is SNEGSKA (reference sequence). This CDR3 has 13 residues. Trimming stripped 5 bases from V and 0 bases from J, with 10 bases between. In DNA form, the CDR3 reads TGCAGTGCTGCCCCCTCGTACCAAGAGACCCAGTACTTC. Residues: CSAAPSYQETQYF.

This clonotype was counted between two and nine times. CDR3 DNA sequence: TGTGCCAGCAGCGCCCAAAGCTCCTACGAGCAGTACTTC. Translating gives CASSAQSSYEQYF. The chain is built from TRBV9 and TRBJ2-7; D gene uncertain. Germline lookup yields CDR1 SGDLS and CDR2 YYNGEE. The CDR3 covers 13 residues. V lost 3 bases and J lost 0, with 7 bases in between. The variable domain in full, completed from reference TRBV9 and TRBJ2-7, reads DSGVTQTPKHLITATGQRVTLRCSPRSGDLSVYWYQQSLDQGLQFLIQYYNGEERAKGNILERFSAQQFPDLHSELNLSSLELGDSALYFCASSAQSSYEQYFGPGTRLTVT.

For the CDR3, the DNA is TGCGCCAGCAGCGTCGACAGCCTTGGTGGCTACGAGCAGTACGTC. Its protein is CASSVDSLGGYEQYV. This chain links TRBV5-1 with TRBJ2-7; TRBD1 is a possible D gene (5 bases). Trimming shortened V by 4 bases and J by 3 bases, and 17 bases separated the two germline ends. Germline-derived CDR1 and CDR2 are SGHRS and YFSETQ. This CDR3 region has 15 residues.

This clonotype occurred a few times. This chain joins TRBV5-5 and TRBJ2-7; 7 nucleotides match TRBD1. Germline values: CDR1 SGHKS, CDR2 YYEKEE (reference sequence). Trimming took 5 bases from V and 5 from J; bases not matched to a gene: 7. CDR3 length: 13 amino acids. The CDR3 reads CASRGRQGNEQYF. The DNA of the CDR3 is TGTGCCAGCAGAGGTAGACAGGGCAACGAGCAGTACTTC.